One sample yielded the 5 T cell receptor beta chains listed below, sequenced in a study of blood T cell repertoires in COVID-19. Assay: immunoSEQ multiplex PCR; the TCRdb copy retains only in-frame clones and omits some. The table shows some 170,000 clones, with 75% to 90% occurring only once. The sequenced sample was peripheral blood. All receptors come from a woman aged 55-75 years with acute or convalescent COVID-19.

This clone was recorded once. The chain couples TRBV27 to TRBJ1-2, with D uncertain. From germline, CDR1 is MNHEY and CDR2 SMNVEV (reference sequence). V was clipped by 8 bases and J by 4 bases, with 26 bases between them. The length of the CDR3 is 17 residues. Here the CDR3 reads CASGPHASLGPSYGYTF. As DNA, the CDR3 is TGTGCCAGCGGCCCACACGCAAGCCTGGGCCCCAGCTATGGCTACACCTTC.

The chain combines TRBV3-1 (or the pseudogene TRBV3-2) with TRBJ2-1, with D tentatively TRBD2 (5 bases). Trimming cost V 2 bases and J 1 base, with 9 bases left between them. Germline V CDR1 and CDR2: LGHDT, YNNKEL (reference sequence). This CDR3 contains 15 residues. Here the CDR3 reads CASSQPLVSYNEQFF. The DNA of the CDR3 is TGTGCCAGCAGCCAACCACTAGTTTCCTACAATGAGCAGTTCTTC.

The V call is TRBV3-1 (or the pseudogene TRBV3-2), the J call TRBJ2-4; TRBD2 matches at 11 bases. Germline CDR1 LGHDT, CDR2 YNNKEL (reference sequence). The V segment lost 5 bases and the J segment 3 bases; nucleotides outside the gene matches: 6. The CDR3 consists of 16 residues. CDR3 bases: TGTGCCAGCAGCTATCTAGCGGGAGGCGACAAAAACATTCAGTACTTC. This codes for CASSYLAGGDKNIQYF.

The chain employs TRBV12-3 or TRBV12-4 and TRBJ1-3; no clear D. Deletions cut 10 bases from V and 1 base from J, with 11 bases between. CDR3 size: 13 residues. The CDR3 spells CATRPTSGNTIYF. The DNA of the CDR3 is TGTGCCACCCGCCCTACGTCTGGAAACACCATATATTTT.

The chain couples TRBV9 to TRBJ1-1; D ambiguous. The germline V gene encodes CDR1 SGDLS and CDR2 YYNGEE. V was shortened by 3 bases and J by 1 base, with 10 bases between the two germline ends. The CDR3 runs to 14 residues. CDR3 DNA sequence: TGTGCCAGCAGCGAATTCCGGGGGAACACTGAAGCTTTCTTT. It encodes CASSEFRGNTEAFF.